The entry that follows covers one TCR beta chain sequence. Its antigen is undetermined. The V end lost 3 bases, the J end lost 2 bases, and 6 bases lay between the germline ends. This CDR3 contains 12 residues. The germline V gene encodes CDR1 GTSNPN and CDR2 SVGIG (reference sequence). These data belong to a study of CD8+ T cells in alopecia areata. RNA extraction was followed by reverse transcription into cDNA, which acted as the sequencing template. TCRdb keeps only in-frame clones here, not all; method: immunoSEQ multiplex PCR. The table has approximately 190,000 clones, over 45% seen once. Treatment described: oral pan-JAK inhibitor, 5-10 mg twice daily. Broader study findings: Scalp clonality and expanded CD8+ clones among the top 100 fell significantly with tofacitinib. Mice showed TCR sharing more clearly than patients did, possibly owing to HLA. Higher clonality and more expanded CD8+ clones appeared in lesional than normal scalp.

The source was CD4+ T cells sorted from blood, collected at week 24, from a patient treated with tofacitinib. This sequence was found in a human donor with alopecia areata. This sequence joins TRBV30 and TRBJ2-3; no clear D gene. In nucleotides, the CDR3 is TGTGCCTGGAGACCCTTCACAGATACGCAGTATTTT. Its translation is CAWRPFTDTQYF.